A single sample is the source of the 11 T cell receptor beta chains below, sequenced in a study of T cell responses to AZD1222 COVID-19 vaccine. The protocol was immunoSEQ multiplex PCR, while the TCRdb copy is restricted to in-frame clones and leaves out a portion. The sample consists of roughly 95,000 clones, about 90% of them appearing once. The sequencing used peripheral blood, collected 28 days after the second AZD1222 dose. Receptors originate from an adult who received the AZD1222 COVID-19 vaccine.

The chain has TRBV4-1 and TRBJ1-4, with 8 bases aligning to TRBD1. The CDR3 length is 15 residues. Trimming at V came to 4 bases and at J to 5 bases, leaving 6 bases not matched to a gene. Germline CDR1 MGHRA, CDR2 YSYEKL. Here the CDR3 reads CASSLSQGENEKLFF. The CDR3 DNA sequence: TGCGCCAGCAGCCTATCACAGGGGGAGAATGAAAAACTGTTTTTT.

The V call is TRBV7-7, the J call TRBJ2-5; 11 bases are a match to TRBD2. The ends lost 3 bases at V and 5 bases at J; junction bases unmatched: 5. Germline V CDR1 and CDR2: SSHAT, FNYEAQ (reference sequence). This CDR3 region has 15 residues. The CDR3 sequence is CASSFGTSGVETQYF. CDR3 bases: TGTGCCAGCAGCTTCGGGACTAGCGGCGTCGAGACCCAGTACTTC.

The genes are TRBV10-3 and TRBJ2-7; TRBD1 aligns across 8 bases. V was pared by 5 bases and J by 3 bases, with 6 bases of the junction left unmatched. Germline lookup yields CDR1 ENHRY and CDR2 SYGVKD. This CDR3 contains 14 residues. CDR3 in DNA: TGTGCCATCAGTCCGGGACAGGAAATCTACGAGCAGTACTTC. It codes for CAISPGQEIYEQYF.

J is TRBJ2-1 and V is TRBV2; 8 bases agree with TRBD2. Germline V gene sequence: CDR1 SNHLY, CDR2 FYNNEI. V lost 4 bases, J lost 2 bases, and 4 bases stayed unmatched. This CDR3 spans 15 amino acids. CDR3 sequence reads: CASSVFGGAYNEQFF. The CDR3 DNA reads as TGTGCCAGCAGTGTCTTCGGGGGGGCCTACAATGAGCAGTTCTTC.

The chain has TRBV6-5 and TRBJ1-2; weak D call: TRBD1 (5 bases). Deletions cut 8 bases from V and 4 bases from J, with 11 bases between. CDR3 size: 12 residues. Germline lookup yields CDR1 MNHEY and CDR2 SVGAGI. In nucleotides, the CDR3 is TGTGCCAGCCGGGGGTTCGGCTATGGCTACACCTTC. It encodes CASRGFGYGYTF.

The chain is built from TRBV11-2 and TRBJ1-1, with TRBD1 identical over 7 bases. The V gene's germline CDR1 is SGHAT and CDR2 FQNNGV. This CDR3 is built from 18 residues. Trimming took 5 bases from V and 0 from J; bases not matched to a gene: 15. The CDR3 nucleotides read TGTGCCAGCAGCCAGGGGGTGGGTCGACAGGGCATGAACACTGAAGCTTTCTTT. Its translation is CASSQGVGRQGMNTEAFF.

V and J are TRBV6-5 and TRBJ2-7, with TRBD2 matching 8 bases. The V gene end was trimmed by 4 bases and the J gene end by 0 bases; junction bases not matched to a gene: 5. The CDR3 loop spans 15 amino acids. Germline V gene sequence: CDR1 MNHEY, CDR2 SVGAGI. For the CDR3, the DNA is TGTGCCAGCAGTTCCAATAGCGGGGCCTCCTACGAGCAGTACTTC. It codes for CASSSNSGASYEQYF.

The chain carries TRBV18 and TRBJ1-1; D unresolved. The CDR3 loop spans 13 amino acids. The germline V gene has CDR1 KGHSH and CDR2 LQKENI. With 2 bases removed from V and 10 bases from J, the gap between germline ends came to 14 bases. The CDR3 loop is CASSPDSEGRAFF. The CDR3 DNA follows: TGTGCCAGCTCACCAGACTCTGAAGGGAGAGCTTTCTTT. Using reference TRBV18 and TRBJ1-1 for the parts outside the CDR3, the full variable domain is NAGVMQNPRHLVRRRGQEARLRCSPMKGHSHVYWYRQLPEEGLKFMVYLQKENIIDESGMPKERFSAEFPKEGPSILRIQQVVRGDSAAYFCASSPDSEGRAFFGQGTRLTVV.

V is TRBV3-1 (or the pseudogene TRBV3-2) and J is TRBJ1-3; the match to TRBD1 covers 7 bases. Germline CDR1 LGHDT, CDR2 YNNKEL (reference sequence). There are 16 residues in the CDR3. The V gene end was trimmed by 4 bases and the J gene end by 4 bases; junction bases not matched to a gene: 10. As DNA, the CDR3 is TGTGCCAGCAGCCCAGGGGGTCGCGGGCACGGAAACACCATATATTTT. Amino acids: CASSPGGRGHGNTIYF.

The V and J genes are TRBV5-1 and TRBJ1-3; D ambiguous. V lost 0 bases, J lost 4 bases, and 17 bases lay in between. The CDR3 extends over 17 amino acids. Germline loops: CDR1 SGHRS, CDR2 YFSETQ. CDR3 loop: CASSLAGTSTSGNTIYF. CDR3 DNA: TGCGCCAGCAGCTTGGCCGGCACCTCTACCTCCGGAAACACCATATATTTT.

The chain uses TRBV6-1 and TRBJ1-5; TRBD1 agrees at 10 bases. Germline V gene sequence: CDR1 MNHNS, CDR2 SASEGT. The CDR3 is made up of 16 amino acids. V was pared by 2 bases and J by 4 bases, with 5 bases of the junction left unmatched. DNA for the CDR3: TGTGCCAGCAGTGAATGGAGGGGACAGGGGAATCAGCCCCAGCATTTT. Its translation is CASSEWRGQGNQPQHF.